This record concerns one T cell receptor beta chain sequence. Antigen unknown. There were likely unrecorded immune exposures, though donors were nominally healthy when sampled. Germline CDR1 is SGHAT and CDR2 is FQNNGV. The V and J ends lost 5 bases and 4 bases, in that order; junction bases with no gene match: 9. This CDR3 is built from 15 residues. The data derive from a study of cytomegalovirus exposure and HLA in healthy donors. Use of 60 Vbeta and 13 Jbeta primers characterized the PCR. Generated by immunoSEQ multiplex PCR, the TCRdb table keeps only in-frame clones and is missing some. The sample has 100,000 to 150,000 clones, approximately 10% seen once. Whole-study findings and limits: Researchers catalogued around 150 TCR beta chains as cytomegalovirus-associated. It was reported in a later analysis that an Asian-associated ancestry cluster showed fewer N-insertions than the 666-donor mean.

This sequence originates from a woman under 30 in good health and CMV-seropositive. The specimen sequenced was PBMCs. This rearrangement joins TRBV11-2 to TRBJ1-1; TRBD1 aligns across 8 bases. CDR3 nucleotides: TGTGCCAGCAGCCGAGGACAGGGTCTGGCCACTGAAGCTTTCTTT. Protein: CASSRGQGLATEAFF.